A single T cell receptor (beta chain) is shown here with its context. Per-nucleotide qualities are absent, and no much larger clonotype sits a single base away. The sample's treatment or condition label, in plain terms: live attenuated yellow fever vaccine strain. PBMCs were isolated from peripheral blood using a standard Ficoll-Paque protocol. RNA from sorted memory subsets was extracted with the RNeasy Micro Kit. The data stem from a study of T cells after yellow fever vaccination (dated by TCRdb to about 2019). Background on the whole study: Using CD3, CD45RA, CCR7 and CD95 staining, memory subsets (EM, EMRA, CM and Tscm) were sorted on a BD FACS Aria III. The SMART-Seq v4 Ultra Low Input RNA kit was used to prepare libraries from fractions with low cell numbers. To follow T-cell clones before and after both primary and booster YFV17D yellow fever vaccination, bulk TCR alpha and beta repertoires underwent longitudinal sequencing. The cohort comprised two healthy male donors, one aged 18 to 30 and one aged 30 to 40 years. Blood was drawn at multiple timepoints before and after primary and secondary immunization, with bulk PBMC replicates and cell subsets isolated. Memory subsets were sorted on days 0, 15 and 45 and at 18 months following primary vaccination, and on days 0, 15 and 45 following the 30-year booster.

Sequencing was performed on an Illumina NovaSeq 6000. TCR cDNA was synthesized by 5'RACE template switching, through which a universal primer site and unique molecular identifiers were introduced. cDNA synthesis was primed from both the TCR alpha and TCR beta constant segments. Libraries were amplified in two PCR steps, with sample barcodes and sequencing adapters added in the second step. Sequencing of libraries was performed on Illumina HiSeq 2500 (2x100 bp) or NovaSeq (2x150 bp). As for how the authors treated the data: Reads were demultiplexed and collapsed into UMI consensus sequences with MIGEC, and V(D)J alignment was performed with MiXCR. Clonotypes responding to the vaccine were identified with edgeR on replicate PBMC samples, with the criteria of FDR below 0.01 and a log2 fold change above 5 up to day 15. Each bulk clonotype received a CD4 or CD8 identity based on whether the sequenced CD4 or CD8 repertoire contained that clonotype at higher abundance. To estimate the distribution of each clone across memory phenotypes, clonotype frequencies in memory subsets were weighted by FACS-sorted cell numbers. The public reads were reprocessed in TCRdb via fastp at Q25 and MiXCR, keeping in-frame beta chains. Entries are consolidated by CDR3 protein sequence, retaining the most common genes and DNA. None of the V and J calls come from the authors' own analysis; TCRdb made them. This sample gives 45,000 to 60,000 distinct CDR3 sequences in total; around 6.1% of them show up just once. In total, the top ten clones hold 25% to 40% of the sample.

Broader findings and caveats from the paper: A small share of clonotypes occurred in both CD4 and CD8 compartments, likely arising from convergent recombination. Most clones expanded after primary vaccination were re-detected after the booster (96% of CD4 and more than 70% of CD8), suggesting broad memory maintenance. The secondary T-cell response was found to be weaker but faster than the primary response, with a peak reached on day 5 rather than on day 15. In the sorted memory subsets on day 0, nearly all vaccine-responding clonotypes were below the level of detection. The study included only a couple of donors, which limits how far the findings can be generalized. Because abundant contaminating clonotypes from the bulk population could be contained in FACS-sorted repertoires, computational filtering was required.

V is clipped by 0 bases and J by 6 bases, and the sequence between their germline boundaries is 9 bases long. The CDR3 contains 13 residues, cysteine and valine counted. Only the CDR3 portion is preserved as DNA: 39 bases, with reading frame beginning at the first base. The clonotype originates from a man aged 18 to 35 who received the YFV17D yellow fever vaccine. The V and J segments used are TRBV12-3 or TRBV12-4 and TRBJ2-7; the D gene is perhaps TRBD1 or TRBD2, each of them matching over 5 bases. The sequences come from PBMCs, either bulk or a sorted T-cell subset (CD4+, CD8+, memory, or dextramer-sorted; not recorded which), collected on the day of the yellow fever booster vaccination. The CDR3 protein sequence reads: CASSLALGGEQYV. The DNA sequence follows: TGTGCCAGCAGTTTAGCGCTTGGGGGCGAGCAGTACGTC.